These 14 T cell receptor beta chains were all obtained from the same sample, sequenced in a study of identical twins. Each CDR3 protein gets one entry after TCRdb re-called the 5' RACE reads with MiXCR. The sample lists hundreds of thousands of distinct CDR3 sequences; under 9% were seen once. These records were also assigned to another study, of yellow fever vaccine responses in identical twins.

The source material was PBMCs. The origin of the receptors is a woman younger than 30 in good health.

This clonotype was seen ten or more times. V usage is TRBV7-9 and J usage is TRBJ2-3, with 7 positions matching TRBD2. The germline CDR1 and CDR2 sequences are SEHNR and FQNEAQ (reference sequence). The length of the CDR3 is 15 residues. The J segment lost 5 bases and the V segment lost 1 base, leaving 6 bases of the junction unmatched. The DNA of the CDR3 is TGTGCCAGCAGCTTAGTGGAGCGGGGCCAAGATACGCAGTATTTT. Translation: CASSLVERGQDTQYF.

The J gene is TRBJ2-7, the V gene TRBV28; 8 bases align to TRBD2. The CDR3 has 14 residues. The ends lost 10 bases at V and 3 bases at J; junction bases unmatched: 11. Germline V CDR1 and CDR2: MDHEN, SYDVKM. The CDR3 DNA follows: TGTGCCATCTACTTGGGCGGGAGGCGCTACGAGCAGTACTTC. It yields the protein CAIYLGGRRYEQYF.

Ten or more counts support this clonotype. The chain combines TRBV12-3 or TRBV12-4 with TRBJ2-4, with D possibly matching TRBD2 (5 bases). This CDR3 spans 15 amino acids. V gave up 5 bases and J gave up 5 bases, with 16 bases separating them. The CDR3 sequence: CASSPDSGPQNIQYF. CDR3 coding DNA: TGTGCCAGCAGTCCGGACTCCGGGCCACAAAACATTCAGTACTTC.

This chain uses TRBV5-5 with TRBJ2-7, with 7 bases aligning to TRBD1. The V gene end was trimmed by 6 bases and the J gene end by 3 bases; junction bases not matched to a gene: 12. From germline, CDR1 is SGHKS and CDR2 YYEKEE (reference sequence). The CDR3 loop spans 15 amino acids. The DNA of the CDR3 is TGTGCCAGCACCACCTCCGGGACAGCAGTCTACGAGCAGTACTTC. Its protein product is CASTTSGTAVYEQYF.

The rearrangement uses TRBV29-1 and TRBJ2-5, with TRBD2 matching over 10 bases. Germline V gene lookup returns CDR1 SQVTM and CDR2 ANQGSEA. The V gene end was trimmed by 7 bases and the J gene end by 3 bases; junction bases not matched to a gene: 11. The CDR3 has 15 amino acids. This CDR3 is CSALILGLAEETQYF. In nucleotides, the CDR3 is TGCAGCGCCTTAATCCTCGGACTAGCGGAAGAGACCCAGTACTTC.

This rearrangement joins TRBV12-3 or TRBV12-4 to TRBJ1-6; no definite D call. This CDR3 comprises 14 residues. V was pared by 3 bases and J by 5 bases, with 8 bases between. This chain's CDR3 is CASSFGVNNSPLHF. CDR3 nucleotide sequence: TGTGCCAGCAGTTTCGGAGTAAATAATTCACCCCTCCACTTT.

This clonotype was observed many times. The V and J genes are TRBV20-1 and TRBJ2-4, with D perhaps matching TRBD1 (8 bases). Between the trimmed V and J ends, which lost 3 bases and 6 bases, there was a span of 12 bases. Germline V gene data show CDR1 as DFQATT and CDR2 as SNEGSKA (reference sequence). CDR3 length: 13 amino acids. The CDR3 loop reads CSASTGGGNIQYF. CDR3 nucleotides: TGCAGTGCTAGTACAGGGGGGGGAAACATTCAGTACTTC.

This chain joins TRBV7-9 and TRBJ2-1; tentative D call: TRBD2 (6 bases). This CDR3 spans 17 amino acids. Trimming took 5 bases from V and 3 from J, leaving 20 bases between them. Per the germline V gene, CDR1 is SEHNR and CDR2 is FQNEAQ (reference sequence). The CDR3 loop reads CASSDTRSGDLYNEQFF. DNA of the CDR3: TGTGCCAGCAGCGACACGAGATCGGGAGACCTCTACAATGAGCAGTTCTTC.

V is TRBV5-4 and J is TRBJ1-3; D gene uncertain. The CDR3 extends over 13 amino acids. Germline CDR1 reads SGHNT; CDR2 reads YYREEE (reference sequence). The ends were cut back, 2 bases at V and 3 bases at J, with 6 bases in the middle. DNA of the CDR3: TGTGCCAGCAGCTTTCTGGGTGGAAACACCATATATTTT. The encoded protein is CASSFLGGNTIYF.

The chain couples TRBV20-1 to TRBJ2-7; 8 bases map to TRBD2. The CDR3 is 14 residues long. Germline V gene sequence: CDR1 DFQATT, CDR2 SNEGSKA (reference sequence). Trimming cost V 3 bases and J 0 bases; bases outside gene matches: 4. This chain's CDR3 is CSASQRGSSYEQYF. As DNA, the CDR3 is TGCAGTGCTAGCCAGCGGGGGAGCTCCTACGAGCAGTACTTC.

This chain links TRBV12-3 or TRBV12-4 with TRBJ2-7; TRBD1 agrees at 7 bases. CDR3 size: 16 residues. V was pared by 1 base and J by 0 bases, with 6 bases of the junction left unmatched. CDR3 nucleotides: TGTGCCAGCAGTTTAGTGGGGACAGCAGGCTCCTACGAGCAGTACTTC. Protein sequence: CASSLVGTAGSYEQYF.

This clonotype was detected only a few times. The gene calls are TRBV2 and TRBJ1-6; D remains ambiguous. Germline CDR1 and CDR2: SNHLY and FYNNEI. CDR3 length: 13 residues. V was pared by 2 bases and J by 6 bases, with 5 bases between. The CDR3 sequence: CASSETPNSPLHF. The CDR3 DNA reads as TGTGCCAGCAGTGAAACCCCTAATTCACCCCTCCACTTT.

This clonotype was detected ten times or more. The chain couples TRBV4-1 to TRBJ2-7, with 7 positions matching TRBD1. Germline loops: CDR1 MGHRA, CDR2 YSYEKL. The junction had 5 bases not matched to a gene; V was cut back by 1 base and J by 2 bases. The CDR3 spans 15 residues. Here the CDR3 DNA reads TGCGCCAGCAGCCAAGCGGACAGGTCTGCCTACGAGCAGTACTTC. Translation: CASSQADRSAYEQYF.

This clonotype occurred a few times. V is TRBV10-3 and J is TRBJ2-5, with 7 nucleotides matching TRBD2. CDR1 and CDR2 from the germline V gene are ENHRY and SYGVKD. Germline trimming cut 3 bases from V and 7 bases from J; bases unmatched to any gene: 8. The CDR3 has 14 amino acids. CDR3 bases: TGTGCCATCAGTGATGGACTTCGCGGGGGGACCCAGTACTTC. This gives the protein CAISDGLRGGTQYF.